Described below is a single T cell receptor beta chain sequence and its context. How the authors handled the data: Cell counts per sample came from amplifying reference gene primers. Only in-frame clones appear in the TCRdb table, and some are missing; sequencing was by immunoSEQ multiplex PCR. From that table come the V and J calls and clone size; the DNA was used to work out D and trimming. The top ten clones hold 4.6% of a sample with roughly 120,000 clones, 70% to 90% of them seen once. The data belong to a study of blood T cell repertoires in COVID-19. Looking at the study overall: The origin of the acute and convalescent COVID-19 samples was the United States, Italy and Spain. Nucleic acid was either cDNA or gDNA, and it came from T cells, B-cell-depleted T cells, or PBMCs.

Sequencing was carried out using peripheral blood. The source of this sequence is a woman in her forties or fifties with acute or convalescent COVID-19.

DNA of the CDR3: TGTGCCAGCAGTTCCCCAGGGGGCGTCAACGAGCAGTACTTC. Protein sequence: CASSSPGGVNEQYF. The chain uses TRBV28 and TRBJ2-7, with 8 bases fitting TRBD1. V trimming: 4 bases; J trimming: 5 bases; junction bases outside the gene matches: 7. The CDR3 loop spans 14 amino acids. Germline assignment: CDR1 MDHEN and CDR2 SYDVKM.